This T cell receptor beta chain was recovered during a study of blood T cells in healthy people across ages. It was with a sample-barcoded 5' primer and a J-beta primer mix that a second PCR of roughly 7 to 12 cycles was run. TCRdb re-called the 5' RACE reads with MiXCR, one entry per CDR3 protein. The data hold hundreds of thousands of distinct CDR3 sequences, with roughly 25% observed a single time. The CDR3 is 11 amino acids. CDR1 and CDR2 from the germline V gene are DFQATT and SNEGSKA (reference sequence). As to this clonotype: At one end the junction does not follow the germline gene, possibly because of a read error.

These same records also appear under a second study, on T cells of mothers and their children.

The sequenced material came from blood. This clonotype was obtained from a boy aged 5-17 years in good health. The chain recombines TRBV20-1 with TRBJ2-7; D not resolved. The CDR3 DNA reads as TGCAGTGTTAGAACCCTCTCCGAGCAGTACTTC. Translated: CSVRTLSEQYF.